Below, 17 T cell receptor beta chains from the same sample are listed, as sequenced in a study of blood T cell repertoires in COVID-19. Clones were sequenced by immunoSEQ multiplex PCR, and TCRdb holds only the in-frame ones, with some missing. The sample has a few hundred thousand clones; about nine tenths are singletons. The specimen was peripheral blood. The receptors were gathered from a woman aged 30 to 39 with COVID-19, enrolled during active disease.

The chain couples TRBV7-2 to TRBJ2-7; 8 bases align to TRBD2. V trimming: 7 bases; J trimming: 2 bases; junction bases outside the gene matches: 7. This CDR3 is 14 amino acids long. The germline gives CDR1 SGHTA, CDR2 FQGNSA. The CDR3 nucleotides are TGTGCCAGCACCCCGGGAGCGGGAGCCTACGAGCAGTACTTC. Translated, it gives CASTPGAGAYEQYF.

The chain has TRBV11-2 and TRBJ2-7, with 7 bases matching TRBD2. Germline lookup yields CDR1 SGHAT and CDR2 FQNNGV. J gave up 0 bases and V 0 bases, and 8 bases lay outside the gene matches. The CDR3 length is 17 residues. The CDR3 DNA is TGTGCCAGCAGCTTAGATCGAGGGCGGGGGTACTCCTACGAGCAGTACTTC. Residues: CASSLDRGRGYSYEQYF.

The CDR3 here is CASSSLTSTETQYF. In nucleotides, the CDR3 is TGTGCCAGCAGCTCGCTTACTAGTACCGAGACCCAGTACTTC. V gene TRBV5-5 combines with J gene TRBJ2-5, with D maybe TRBD2 (5 bases). The ends were cut back, 3 bases at V and 5 bases at J, with 14 bases in the middle. This CDR3 has 14 residues. Germline V gives CDR1 SGHKS, CDR2 YYEKEE (reference sequence).

This clone was seen once. V gene TRBV5-4 combines with J gene TRBJ1-1, with 7 bases fitting TRBD1. This CDR3 spans 15 amino acids. Germline V gives CDR1 SGHNT, CDR2 YYREEE (reference sequence). With 2 bases clipped from V and 6 bases from J, the junction kept 10 bases outside the gene matches. CDR3 amino acids: CASSLTGAEKAEAFF. Written as DNA, the CDR3 is TGTGCCAGCAGCTTAACAGGGGCGGAGAAGGCTGAAGCTTTCTTT.

The chain uses TRBV28 and TRBJ1-5, with a possible D match to TRBD1 (6 bases). This CDR3 region has 16 residues. V was pared by 8 bases and J by 0 bases, with 17 bases between. Per germline, CDR1 MDHEN and CDR2 SYDVKM. CDR3 nucleotides: TGTGCCAGCGGTGAATTGGGGGCTGGTAGCAATCAGCCCCAGCATTTT. It yields the protein CASGELGAGSNQPQHF.

This chain connects TRBV25-1 to TRBJ2-1, with D perhaps TRBD2 (6 bases). In germline, CDR1 is MGHDK, CDR2 SYGVNS. V lost 4 bases to trimming and J lost 14 bases, with 12 bases between them. This CDR3 spans 11 amino acids. The CDR3: CASSAGGREFF. Written as DNA, the CDR3 is TGTGCCAGCAGTGCAGGAGGGCGCGAGTTCTTC.

The chain couples TRBV18 to TRBJ2-3; 12 bases line up with TRBD2. There are 17 residues in the CDR3. The V gene end was trimmed by 2 bases and the J gene end by 2 bases; junction bases not matched to a gene: 5. The V gene's germline CDR1 is KGHSH and CDR2 LQKENI. The CDR3 loop is CASSPIGLAGNTDTQYF. The CDR3 DNA follows: TGTGCCAGCTCACCAATCGGACTAGCGGGAAACACAGATACGCAGTATTTT. Drawing the rest from reference TRBV18 and TRBJ2-3, the complete variable domain is NAGVMQNPRHLVRRRGQEARLRCSPMKGHSHVYWYRQLPEEGLKFMVYLQKENIIDESGMPKERFSAEFPKEGPSILRIQQVVRGDSAAYFCASSPIGLAGNTDTQYFGPGTRLTVL.

The chain joins TRBV5-1 to TRBJ1-2; 11 bases are a match to TRBD1. J gave up 8 bases and V 4 bases, and 10 bases lay outside the gene matches. The CDR3 loop spans 15 amino acids. The V gene's germline CDR1 is SGHRS and CDR2 YFSETQ. CDR3 protein: CASSQDRGLVGGYTF. The CDR3 nucleotides are TGCGCCAGCAGCCAGGACAGGGGGCTGGTTGGGGGCTACACCTTC.

The chain couples TRBV6-1 to TRBJ2-7, with 7 bases lining up with TRBD1. The CDR3 runs to 14 residues. After removal of 3 bases from V and 4 bases from J, the junction contained 6 bases not matched to a gene. Germline CDR1 and CDR2: MNHNS and SASEGT. CDR3 in DNA: TGTGCCAGCAGTGATCAGGGGGTCGTTTACGAGCAGTACTTC. Translation gives CASSDQGVVYEQYF.

The gene calls are TRBV7-2 and TRBJ2-7, with D hard to call. V was clipped by 4 bases and J by 2 bases, with 9 bases between them. Germline V lookup: CDR1 SGHTA, CDR2 FQGNSA. This CDR3 has 13 amino acids. The CDR3 reads CASSSTVTYEQYF. The CDR3 DNA sequence: TGTGCCAGCAGCTCTACAGTTACCTACGAGCAGTACTTC. The full variable domain, in which reference TRBV7-2 and TRBJ2-7 provide the parts outside the CDR3, is GAGVSQSPSNKVTEKGKDVELRCDPISGHTALYWYRQSLGQGLEFLIYFQGNSAPDKSGLPSDRFSAERTGGSVSTLTIQRTQQEDSAVYLCASSSTVTYEQYFGPGTRLTVT.

The rearrangement uses TRBV20-1 and TRBJ1-2, with D possibly matching TRBD1 (5 bases). V was cut by 3 bases and J by 4 bases, with 12 bases left in between. This CDR3 has 13 amino acids. Germline CDR1 and CDR2: DFQATT and SNEGSKA (reference sequence). The CDR3 protein is CSASMSQVYGYTF. The CDR3 DNA reads TGCAGTGCTAGTATGTCACAGGTCTATGGCTACACCTTC.

The V call is TRBV19, the J call TRBJ2-7, with a tentative D call TRBD2 (6 bases). V lost 10 bases and J 3 bases, leaving 13 bases between the germline ends. The CDR3 sequence is 12 residues long. Germline V gives CDR1 LNHDA, CDR2 SQIVND (reference sequence). Written as DNA, the CDR3 is TGTGCCACCCGGGGACTTAACTACGAGCAGTACTTC. It translates to CATRGLNYEQYF.

The chain employs TRBV19 and TRBJ1-1, with D perhaps TRBD1 (6 bases). CDR3 length equals 16 residues. V was clipped by 5 bases and J by 3 bases, with 19 bases between them. Looked up from germline, CDR1 is LNHDA and CDR2 is SQIVND (reference sequence). CDR3 sequence (DNA): TGTGCCAGTAGTTCCCAGTGGGGGCAATGGGACACTGAAGCTTTCTTT. It translates to CASSSQWGQWDTEAFF.

This clone occurred once. V gene TRBV27 combines with J gene TRBJ1-6; 7 bases fit TRBD1. The CDR3 is 13 residues long. Germline V gives CDR1 MNHEY, CDR2 SMNVEV (reference sequence). V gave up 8 bases and J gave up 6 bases; unmatched junction bases: 4. CDR3 coding DNA: TGTGCCAGCGGACAGGTGTCTAATTCACCCCTCCACTTT. This sequence encodes CASGQVSNSPLHF.

This clone was counted a single time. The V call is TRBV2, the J call TRBJ1-5; 12 nucleotides line up with TRBD1. CDR1 is SNHLY, CDR2 FYNNEI, per germline. After removal of 4 bases from V and 1 base from J, the junction contained 5 bases not matched to a gene. The CDR3 runs to 17 residues. The CDR3 sequence is CASSGDRGRVSNQPQHF. The CDR3 DNA reads TGTGCCAGCAGTGGGGACAGGGGGCGCGTGAGCAATCAGCCCCAGCATTTT.

About this clone itself: A much larger clonotype is one base distant, so this may be a read error. Other nucleotide sequences from this sample produce the same CDR3. The V call is TRBV20-1, the J call TRBJ2-7; tentative D call: TRBD1 (6 bases). CDR3 length equals 16 residues. V lost 3 bases, J lost 4 bases, and 22 bases lay in between. Germline V gene lookup returns CDR1 DFQATT and CDR2 SNEGSKA (reference sequence). The CDR3, as DNA: TGCAGTGCTAGTTCTGCTGGCACAGGGCGGATGTACGAGCAGTACTTC. Protein sequence: CSASSAGTGRMYEQYF.

This chain joins TRBV5-4 and TRBJ2-5; D might be TRBD2 (5 bases). This CDR3 is 13 amino acids long. The germline V gene has CDR1 SGHNT and CDR2 YYREEE (reference sequence). The V end lost 5 bases, the J end lost 4 bases, and 12 bases lay between the germline ends. CDR3 bases: TGTGCCAGCAGAAAGGACTTAATAGAGACCCAGTACTTC. The encoded protein is CASRKDLIETQYF. Looking up the rest from reference TRBV5-4 and TRBJ2-5 gives the full variable domain: ETGVTQSPTHLIKTRGQQVTLRCSSQSGHNTVSWYQQALGQGPQFIFQYYREEENGRGNFPPRFSGLQFPNYSSELNVNALELDDSALYLCASRKDLIETQYFGPGTRLLVL.